The 5 T cell receptor beta chains presented below share a single source sample, sequenced in a study of blood T cell repertoires in COVID-19. Some clones are missing from TCRdb's copy, which holds only in-frame ones; the method was immunoSEQ multiplex PCR. The profile shows 65,000 to 80,000 clones, roughly 84% of them singletons. The sequenced sample consisted of peripheral blood. These TCRs come from a human donor in a cohort sampled during active COVID-19.

V and J are TRBV5-6 and TRBJ2-7; TRBD2 might be the D (7 bases). Looked up from germline, CDR1 is SGHDT and CDR2 is YYEEEE. CDR3 size: 16 residues. Trimming took 0 bases from V and 0 from J, leaving 13 bases between them. CDR3 sequence reads: CASSLGAGAYSYEQYF. The CDR3 DNA reads as TGTGCCAGCAGCTTGGGGGCGGGGGCCTACTCCTACGAGCAGTACTTC.

This chain joins TRBV5-1 and TRBJ2-5, with 9 bases identical to TRBD2. V trimming: 1 base; J trimming: 1 base; junction bases outside the gene matches: 5. The CDR3 length is 16 residues. Germline loops: CDR1 SGHRS, CDR2 YFSETQ. CDR3 DNA sequence: TGCGCCAGCAGCTTGAGTCTAGCGGGGACCCAAGAGACCCAGTACTTC. This translates into CASSLSLAGTQETQYF.

The V and J genes are TRBV19 and TRBJ1-5; 12 bases line up with TRBD1. The CDR3 covers 16 residues. The V gene end was trimmed by 8 bases and the J gene end by 6 bases; junction bases not matched to a gene: 11. Germline CDR1 LNHDA, CDR2 SQIVND (reference sequence). CDR3 coding DNA: TGTGCCAGTGGGGACCGGGACAGGGGGCTAAGTCAGCCCCAGCATTTT. This gives the protein CASGDRDRGLSQPQHF.

The chain combines TRBV7-9 with TRBJ2-7; 8 nucleotides align to TRBD1. This CDR3 contains 19 residues. With V trimmed by 4 bases and J by 4 bases, 21 bases remained unmatched. Germline V gene data show CDR1 as SEHNR and CDR2 as FQNEAQ (reference sequence). The CDR3 DNA reads TGTGCCAGCAGCTCCTCCCTCGGGCGGGCCGGGACAGGTTCATACGAGCAGTACTTC. This translates into CASSSSLGRAGTGSYEQYF.

The chain combines TRBV7-2 with TRBJ1-1; D is unclear. Germline lookup yields CDR1 SGHTA and CDR2 FQGNSA. V dropped 1 base and J dropped 3 bases, with 12 bases sitting between them. The CDR3 is 15 residues long. The CDR3 DNA reads TGTGCCAGCAGCTTAGGAGTTACAGAGCACACTGAAGCTTTCTTT. Protein sequence: CASSLGVTEHTEAFF.